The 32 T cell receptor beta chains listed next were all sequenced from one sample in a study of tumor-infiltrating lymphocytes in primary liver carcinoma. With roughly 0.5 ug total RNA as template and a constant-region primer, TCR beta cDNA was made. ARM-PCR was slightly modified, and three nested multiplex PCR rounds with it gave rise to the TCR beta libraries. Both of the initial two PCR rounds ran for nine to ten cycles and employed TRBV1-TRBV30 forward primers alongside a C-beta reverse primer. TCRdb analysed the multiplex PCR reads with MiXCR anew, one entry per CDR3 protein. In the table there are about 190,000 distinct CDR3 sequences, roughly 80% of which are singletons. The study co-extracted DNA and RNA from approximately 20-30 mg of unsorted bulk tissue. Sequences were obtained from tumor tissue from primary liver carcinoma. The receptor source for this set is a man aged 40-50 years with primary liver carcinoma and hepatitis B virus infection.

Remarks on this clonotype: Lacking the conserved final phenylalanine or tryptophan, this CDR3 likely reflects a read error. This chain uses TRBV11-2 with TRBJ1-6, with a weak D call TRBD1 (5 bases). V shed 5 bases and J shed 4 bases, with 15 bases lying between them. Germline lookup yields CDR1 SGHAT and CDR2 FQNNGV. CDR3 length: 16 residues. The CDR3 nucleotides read TGTGCCAGCAGCCTAGGGGATGACGGTTATAATTCACCCCTCCACTCT. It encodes CASSLGDDGYNSPLHS.

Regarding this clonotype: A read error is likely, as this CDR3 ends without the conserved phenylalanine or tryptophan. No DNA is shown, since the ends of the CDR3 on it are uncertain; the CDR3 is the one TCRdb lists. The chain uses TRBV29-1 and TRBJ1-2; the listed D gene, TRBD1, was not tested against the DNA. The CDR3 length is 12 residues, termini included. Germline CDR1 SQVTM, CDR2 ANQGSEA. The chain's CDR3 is CSVAGQNYGNTL.

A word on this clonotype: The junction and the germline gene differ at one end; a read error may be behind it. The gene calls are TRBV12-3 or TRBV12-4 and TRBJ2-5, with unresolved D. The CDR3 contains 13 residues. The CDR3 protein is CVSSLSEVETQYF. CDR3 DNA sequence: TGTGTCAGCAGTTTATCCGAGGTGGAGACCCAGTACTTC.

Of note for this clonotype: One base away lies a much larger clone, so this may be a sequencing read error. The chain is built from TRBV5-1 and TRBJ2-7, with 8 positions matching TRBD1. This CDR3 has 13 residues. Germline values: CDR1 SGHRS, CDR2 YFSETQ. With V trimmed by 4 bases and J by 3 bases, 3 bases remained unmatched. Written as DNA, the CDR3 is TGCGCCAGCAGCACAGGGGGGAGCTACGAGCAGTACTTC. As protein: CASSTGGSYEQYF.

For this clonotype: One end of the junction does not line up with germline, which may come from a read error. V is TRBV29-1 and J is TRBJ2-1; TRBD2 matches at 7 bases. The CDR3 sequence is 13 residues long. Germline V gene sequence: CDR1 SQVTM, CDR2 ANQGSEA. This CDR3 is CSVALADYNEHLF. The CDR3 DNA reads TGCAGCGTTGCGCTAGCGGATTACAATGAGCATTTATTC.

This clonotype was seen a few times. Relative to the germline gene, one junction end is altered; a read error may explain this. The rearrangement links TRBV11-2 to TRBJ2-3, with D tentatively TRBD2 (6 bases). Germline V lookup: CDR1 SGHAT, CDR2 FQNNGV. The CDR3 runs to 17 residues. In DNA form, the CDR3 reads TGTGCCAGCAGCTTAGATCCTGGGGAGACTAGTACAGATACGCATTATTTT. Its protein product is CASSLDPGETSTDTHYF.

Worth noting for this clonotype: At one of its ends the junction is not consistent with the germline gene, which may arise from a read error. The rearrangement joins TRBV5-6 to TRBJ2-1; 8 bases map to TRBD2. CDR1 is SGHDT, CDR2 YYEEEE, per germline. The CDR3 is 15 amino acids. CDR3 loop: CASSLEREYYSEQFF. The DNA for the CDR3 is TGTGCCAGCAGCTTGGAGCGGGAGTACTACAGTGAGCAGTTCTTC. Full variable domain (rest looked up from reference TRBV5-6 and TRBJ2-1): DAGVTQSPTHLIKTRGQQVTLRCSPKSGHDTVSWYQQALGQGPQFIFQYYEEEERQRGNFPDRFSGHQFPNYSSELNVNALLLGDSALYLCASSLEREYYSEQFFGPGTRLTVL.

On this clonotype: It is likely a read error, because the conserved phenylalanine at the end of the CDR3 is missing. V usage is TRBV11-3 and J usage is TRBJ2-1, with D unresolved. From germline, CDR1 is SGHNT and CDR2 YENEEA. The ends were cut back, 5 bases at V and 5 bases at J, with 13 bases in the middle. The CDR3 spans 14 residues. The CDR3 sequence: CASSLCVSNNEQFL. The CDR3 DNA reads TGTGCCAGCAGCCTATGCGTCTCGAACAATGAGCAGTTCCTC.

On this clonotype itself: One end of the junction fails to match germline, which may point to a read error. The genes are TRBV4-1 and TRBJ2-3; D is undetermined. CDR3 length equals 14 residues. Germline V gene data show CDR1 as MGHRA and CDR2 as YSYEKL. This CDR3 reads CASSHPRITNTQYF. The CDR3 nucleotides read TGCGCCAGCAGCCACCCCCGTATCACAAATACGCAGTATTTT.

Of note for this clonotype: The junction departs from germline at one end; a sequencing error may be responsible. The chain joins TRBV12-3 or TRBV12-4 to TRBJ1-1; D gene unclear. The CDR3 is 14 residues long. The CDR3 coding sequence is TGTGCCAGCACCACCGGGAGGCAGAACACTGAAGTTTTCTTT. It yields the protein CASTTGRQNTEVFF.

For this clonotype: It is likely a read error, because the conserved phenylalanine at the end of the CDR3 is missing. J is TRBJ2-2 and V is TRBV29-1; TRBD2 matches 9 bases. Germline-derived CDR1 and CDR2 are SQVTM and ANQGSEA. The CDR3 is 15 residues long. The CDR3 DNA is TGCAGCGTTGGGACTAGCGCGGTGAACACCGGGGAACTGTTTGTT. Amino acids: CSVGTSAVNTGELFV.

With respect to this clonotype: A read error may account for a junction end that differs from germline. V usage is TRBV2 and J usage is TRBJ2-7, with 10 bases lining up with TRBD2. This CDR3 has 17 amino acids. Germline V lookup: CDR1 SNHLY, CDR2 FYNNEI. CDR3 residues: CASSATRIAGGFDEQYF. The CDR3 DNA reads TGTGCTAGCAGTGCGACCCGAATAGCGGGAGGTTTCGATGAGCAGTACTTC.

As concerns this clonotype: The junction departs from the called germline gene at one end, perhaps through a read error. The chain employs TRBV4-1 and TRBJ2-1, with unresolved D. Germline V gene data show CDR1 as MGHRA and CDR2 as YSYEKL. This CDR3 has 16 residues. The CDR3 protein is CAYSQDRTPSYNEQFF. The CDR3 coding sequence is TGCGCCTACAGCCAAGATCGGACCCCCTCCTATAATGAGCAGTTCTTC.

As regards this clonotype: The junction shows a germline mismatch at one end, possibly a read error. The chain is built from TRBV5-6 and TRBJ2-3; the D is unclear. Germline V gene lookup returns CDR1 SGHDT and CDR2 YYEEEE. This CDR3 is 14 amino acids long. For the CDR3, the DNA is TGTGCCAGCAGCTTGTCCGGTAATACAGATACGCACTATTTT. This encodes CASSLSGNTDTHYF.

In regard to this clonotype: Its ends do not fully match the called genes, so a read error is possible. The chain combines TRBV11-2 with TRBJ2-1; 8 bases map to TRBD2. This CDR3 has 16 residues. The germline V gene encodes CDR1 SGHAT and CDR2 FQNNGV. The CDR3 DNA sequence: TGTCCCAGCAGCTACCCCGGGACTAGGGGTAGCATTGAGCAGTTCTTC. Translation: CPSSYPGTRGSIEQFF.

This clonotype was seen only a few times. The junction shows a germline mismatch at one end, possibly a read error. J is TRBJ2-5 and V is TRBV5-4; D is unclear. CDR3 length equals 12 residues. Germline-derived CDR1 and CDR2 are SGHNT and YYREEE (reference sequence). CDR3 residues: CASSLSRETQYF. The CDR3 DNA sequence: TGTGCCAGCAGCTTATCGCGCGAGACCCAGTATTTC.

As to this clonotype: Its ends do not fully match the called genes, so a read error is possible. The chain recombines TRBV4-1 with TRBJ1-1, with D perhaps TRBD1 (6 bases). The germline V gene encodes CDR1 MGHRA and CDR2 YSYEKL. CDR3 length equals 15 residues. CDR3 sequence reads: CASSQAGGANTEAFF. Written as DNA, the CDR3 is TGCGCCAGCAGTCAAGCTGGGGGGGCGAACACTGAAGCTTTCTTT.

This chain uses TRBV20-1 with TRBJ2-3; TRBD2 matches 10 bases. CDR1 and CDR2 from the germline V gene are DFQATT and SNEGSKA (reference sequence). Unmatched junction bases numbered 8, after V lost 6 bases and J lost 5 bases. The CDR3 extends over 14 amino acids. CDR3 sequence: CSAYSSGSRDTQYF. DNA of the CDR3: TGCAGTGCCTACTCTAGCGGGAGTAGAGATACGCAGTATTTT.

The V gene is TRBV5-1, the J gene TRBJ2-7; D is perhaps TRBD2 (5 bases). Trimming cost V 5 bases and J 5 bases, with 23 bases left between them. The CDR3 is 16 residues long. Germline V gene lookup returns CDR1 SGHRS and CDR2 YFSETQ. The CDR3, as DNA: TGCGCCAGCAGGTCCTCACGCGGACGGGGAACGGACGAGCAGTACTTC. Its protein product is CASRSSRGRGTDEQYF.

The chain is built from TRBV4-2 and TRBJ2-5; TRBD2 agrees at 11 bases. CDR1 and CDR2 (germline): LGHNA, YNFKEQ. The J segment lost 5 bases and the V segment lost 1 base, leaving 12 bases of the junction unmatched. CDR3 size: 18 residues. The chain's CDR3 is CASSQGIRSGRALETQYF. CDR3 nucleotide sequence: TGTGCCAGCAGCCAAGGCATCCGTAGCGGGAGGGCCTTGGAGACCCAGTACTTC.

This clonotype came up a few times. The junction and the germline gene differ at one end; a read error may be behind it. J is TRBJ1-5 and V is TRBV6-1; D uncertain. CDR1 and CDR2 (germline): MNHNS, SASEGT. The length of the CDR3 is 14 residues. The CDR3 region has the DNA TGTGCCAGCATGGAGGGCGCCGGCAATCAGCCCCAGCAGTTT. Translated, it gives CASMEGAGNQPQQF.

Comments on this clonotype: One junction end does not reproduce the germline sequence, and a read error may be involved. In DNA, the CDR3 is TGCAGCGTTGTCCCTTCTACAGATACACAGTATTTT. Protein product: CSVVPSTDTQYF. The chain employs TRBV29-1 and TRBJ2-3; D is unresolved. The CDR3 spans 12 residues. Germline V gene sequence: CDR1 SQVTM, CDR2 ANQGSEA.

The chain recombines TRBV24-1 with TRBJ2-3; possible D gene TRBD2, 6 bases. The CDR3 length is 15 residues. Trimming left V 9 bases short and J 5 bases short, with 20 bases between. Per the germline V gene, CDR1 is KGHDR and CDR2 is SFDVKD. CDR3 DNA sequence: TGTGCCACCCCCACATGGGGTAGCGGCATAGATACGCAGTATTTT. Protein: CATPTWGSGIDTQYF.

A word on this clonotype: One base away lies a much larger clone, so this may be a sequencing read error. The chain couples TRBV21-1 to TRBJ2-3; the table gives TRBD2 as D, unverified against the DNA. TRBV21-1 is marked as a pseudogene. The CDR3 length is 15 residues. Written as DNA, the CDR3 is TGTGCCAGCATCCTTATAGCGGAGCACACAGATACGCAGTATTTT. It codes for CASILIAEHTDTQYF.

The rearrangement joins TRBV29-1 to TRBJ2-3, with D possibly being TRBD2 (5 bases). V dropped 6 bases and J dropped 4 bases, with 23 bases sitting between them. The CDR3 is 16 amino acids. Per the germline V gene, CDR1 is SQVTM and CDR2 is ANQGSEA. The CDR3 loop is CSVAGVDGYSADTQYF. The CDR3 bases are TGCAGCGTCGCTGGAGTGGACGGATATAGCGCAGATACGCAGTATTTT.

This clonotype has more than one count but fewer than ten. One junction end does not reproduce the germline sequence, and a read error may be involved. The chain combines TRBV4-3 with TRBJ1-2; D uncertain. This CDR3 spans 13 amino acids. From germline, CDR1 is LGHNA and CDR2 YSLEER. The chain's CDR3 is CASSQEGIYGYTF. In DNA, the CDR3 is TGCGCCAGCAGCCAAGAGGGCATCTATGGTTACACCTTC.

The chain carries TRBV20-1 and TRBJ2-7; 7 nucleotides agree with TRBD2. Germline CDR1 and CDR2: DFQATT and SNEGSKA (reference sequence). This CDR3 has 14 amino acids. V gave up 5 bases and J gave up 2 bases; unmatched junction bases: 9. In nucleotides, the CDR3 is TGCAGTGCTTTCCTTAACGGGAGGCCCTACGAGCAGTACTTC. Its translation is CSAFLNGRPYEQYF.

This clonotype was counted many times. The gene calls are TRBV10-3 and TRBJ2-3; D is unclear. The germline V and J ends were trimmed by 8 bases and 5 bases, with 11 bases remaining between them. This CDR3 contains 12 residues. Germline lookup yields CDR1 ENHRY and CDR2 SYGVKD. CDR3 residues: CAISDVLDTQYF. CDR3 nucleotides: TGTGCCATCTCCGACGTCCTAGATACGCAGTATTTT.

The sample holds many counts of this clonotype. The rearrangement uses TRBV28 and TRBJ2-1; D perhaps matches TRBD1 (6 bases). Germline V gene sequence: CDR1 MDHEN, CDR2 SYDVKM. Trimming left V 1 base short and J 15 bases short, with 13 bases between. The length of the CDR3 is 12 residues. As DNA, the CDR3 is TGTGCCAGCAGTTTATCCAGGGGCCCTTTGTTCTTC. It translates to CASSLSRGPLFF.

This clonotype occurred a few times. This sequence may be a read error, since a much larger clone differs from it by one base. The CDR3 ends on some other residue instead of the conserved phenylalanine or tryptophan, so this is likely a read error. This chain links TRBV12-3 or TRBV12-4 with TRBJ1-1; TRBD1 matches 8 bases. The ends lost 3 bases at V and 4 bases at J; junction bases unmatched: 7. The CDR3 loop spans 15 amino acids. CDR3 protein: CASSFPPGGSTEAFL. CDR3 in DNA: TGTGCCAGCAGTTTCCCCCCAGGGGGCAGCACTGAAGCTTTCTTA.

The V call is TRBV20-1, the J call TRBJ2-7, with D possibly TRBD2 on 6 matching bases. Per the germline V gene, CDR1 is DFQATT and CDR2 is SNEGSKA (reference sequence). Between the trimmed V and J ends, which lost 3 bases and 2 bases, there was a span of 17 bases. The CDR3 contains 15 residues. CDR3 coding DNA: TGCAGTGCTAGGGGACTTGGGGAGTCCACCTACGAGCAGTACTTC. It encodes CSARGLGESTYEQYF.

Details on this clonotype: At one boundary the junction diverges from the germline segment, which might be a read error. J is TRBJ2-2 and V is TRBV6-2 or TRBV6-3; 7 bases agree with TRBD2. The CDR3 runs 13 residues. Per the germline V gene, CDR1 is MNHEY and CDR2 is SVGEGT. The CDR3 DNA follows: TGTGCCAGCAGCTGGACTAGAAACGGGGAGCTGCTTTTT. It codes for CASSWTRNGELLF.